The T cell receptor beta chain under discussion was sequenced for a study of blood T cell repertoires in COVID-19. Study information: COVID-19 samples, acute and convalescent, were from the United States, Italy and Spain.

Profiling relied on immunoSEQ multiplex PCR, and the TCRdb table lists in-frame clones only, not all of them. The sample contains roughly 160,000 clones, approximately 86% of which appear only once. The V gene lost 7 bases and the J gene lost 5 bases, with 15 bases spanning the gap. This CDR3 has 13 residues. The specimen was peripheral blood. V usage is TRBV12-3 or TRBV12-4 and J usage is TRBJ2-7, with a weak D call TRBD2 (5 bases). The clonotype originates from a woman older than 75 with active or convalescent COVID-19. DNA for the CDR3: TGTGCCAGCACCTTGAGAGGGCGCGACGAGCAGTACTTC. This codes for CASTLRGRDEQYF.